This T cell receptor (beta chain) came from a study of T cells after somatic rescue of genetic block. CDR1 LGHNA and CDR2 YSLEER come from the germline V gene. There are 14 residues in the CDR3. Trimming removed 4 bases from V and 3 bases from J, with 13 bases in between. Measured with immunoSEQ multiplex PCR; TCRdb has only the in-frame clones, and not every one. This sample has roughly 110,000 clones, with just over 90% found just once. The sequence was collected from a young woman. The rearrangement links TRBV4-3 to TRBJ2-7; D assignment may be TRBD1 or TRBD2 (5 bases each). Sequences were obtained from peripheral blood mononuclear cells (PBMCs). The CDR3 region is CASSPGTSGYEQYF. CDR3 bases: TGCGCCAGCAGCCCCGGGACGTCCGGCTACGAGCAGTACTTC.